This T cell receptor (beta chain) was sequenced during a study of CD8 T cells in Susac syndrome. cDNA came from about 0.46 to 1 ug RNA primed by random hexamers. Using its own MiXCR run on the immunoSEQ multiplex PCR reads, TCRdb lists one record per CDR3 protein. Altogether fewer than 150,000 distinct CDR3 sequences are present, roughly 96% being singletons, with the ten largest covering around 0.12%. Germline values: CDR1 KGHSH, CDR2 LQKENI. V lost 8 bases to trimming and J lost 5 bases; unmatched junction nucleotides: 10. The CDR3 covers 17 residues. The receptor was isolated from a human donor in good health. The genes are TRBV18 and TRBJ2-2, with 14 positions matching TRBD2. Input material: CD4+ T cells from PBMCs. CDR3 loop: CASPTSGLAGGTGELFF. The CDR3 DNA reads TGTGCCAGCCCGACTTCCGGACTAGCGGGAGGAACCGGGGAGCTGTTTTTT.